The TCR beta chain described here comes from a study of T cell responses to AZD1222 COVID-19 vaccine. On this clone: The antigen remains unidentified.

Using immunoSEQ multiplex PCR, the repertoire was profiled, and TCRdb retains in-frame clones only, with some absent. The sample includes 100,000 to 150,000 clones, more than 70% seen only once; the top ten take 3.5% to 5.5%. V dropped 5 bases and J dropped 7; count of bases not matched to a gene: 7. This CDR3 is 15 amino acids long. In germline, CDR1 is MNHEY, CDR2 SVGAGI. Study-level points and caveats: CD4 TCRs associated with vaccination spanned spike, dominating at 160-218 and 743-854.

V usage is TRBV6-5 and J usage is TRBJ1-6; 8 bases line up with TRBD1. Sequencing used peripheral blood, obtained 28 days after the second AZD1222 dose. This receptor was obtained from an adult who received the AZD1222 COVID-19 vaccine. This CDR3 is CASSQEDRVNSPLHF. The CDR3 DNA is TGTGCCAGCAGTCAGGAGGACAGGGTAAATTCACCCCTCCACTTT.